These 24 T cell receptor beta chains were sequenced from one sample in a study of T cells in Graves' hyperthyroidism and ophthalmopathy. From RNA transcripts, TCR beta CDR3 regions were amplified. The TCR CDR3 was amplified in a first-round RT-PCR using the HTBI primer set. One entry per CDR3 protein results from TCRdb running MiXCR on the multiplex PCR reads. Of 480,000 or so distinct CDR3 sequences listed, about 46% are singletons. The specimen sequenced was peripheral blood or thyroid tissue (not recorded which). Every receptor here comes from an adult woman with Graves' disease, either hyperthyroidism or ophthalmopathy (not recorded which).

The rearrangement joins TRBV12-3 or TRBV12-4 to TRBJ1-5; D gene ambiguous. The CDR3 totals 14 residues. The germline V and J ends were trimmed by 5 bases and 3 bases, with 11 bases remaining between them. In DNA, the CDR3 is TGTGCCAGCAGTCCTCGAGGGAACAATCAGCCCCAGCATTTT. Protein product: CASSPRGNNQPQHF.

This clonotype was detected a few times. The J gene is TRBJ1-2, the V gene TRBV28; 9 bases map to TRBD1. Germline lookup yields CDR1 MDHEN and CDR2 SYDVKM. The CDR3 length is 14 residues. V shed 10 bases and J 2 bases; nucleotides not matched to a gene: 8. The CDR3 is CATQQGAQNYGYTF. The CDR3 DNA sequence: TGTGCCACCCAACAGGGGGCGCAGAACTATGGCTACACCTTC.

This clonotype was found a few times. The rearrangement links TRBV30 to TRBJ2-5; TRBD1 agrees at 7 bases. V lost 1 base and J lost 4; bases outside the gene matches: 3. This CDR3 spans 13 amino acids. Germline values: CDR1 GTSNPN, CDR2 SVGIG (reference sequence). DNA for the CDR3: TGTGCCTGGAGTGAAGACAGGGTAGAGACCCAGTACTTC. Amino acids: CAWSEDRVETQYF.

The genes are TRBV2 and TRBJ1-2; TRBD1 agrees at 8 bases. The germline gives CDR1 SNHLY, CDR2 FYNNEI. CDR3 length: 15 amino acids. With V trimmed by 6 bases and J by 8 bases, 14 bases remained unmatched. CDR3 in DNA: TGTGCCAGCAGGGGAGGACAGGGCAACCTTGAGGGCTACACCTTC. Translating gives CASRGGQGNLEGYTF. Filled out from reference TRBV2 and TRBJ1-2, the complete variable domain reads EPEVTQTPSHQVTQMGQEVILRCVPISNHLYFYWYRQILGQKVEFLVSFYNNEISEKSEIFDDQFSVERPDGSNFTLKIRSTKLEDSAMYFCASRGGQGNLEGYTFGSGTRLTVV.

This clonotype showed up many times. This rearrangement joins TRBV5-8 to TRBJ1-1; D unresolved. The CDR3 is 11 amino acids. Germline lookup yields CDR1 SGHTS and CDR2 YDEGEE. V dropped 4 bases and J dropped 12 bases, with 13 bases sitting between them. CDR3 residues: CASSRPMEPFF. CDR3 in DNA: TGTGCCAGCAGCCGCCCAATGGAACCTTTCTTT.

V and J are TRBV25-1 and TRBJ1-1; 8 nucleotides align to TRBD1. The CDR3 spans 14 residues. Per the germline V gene, CDR1 is MGHDK and CDR2 is SYGVNS. The junction had 2 bases not matched to a gene; V was cut back by 3 bases and J by 2 bases. The CDR3 region is CASSDGTGNTEAFF. The CDR3 coding sequence is TGTGCCAGCAGTGACGGGACAGGTAACACTGAAGCTTTCTTT.

The sample holds many counts of this clonotype. The gene calls are TRBV7-9 and TRBJ1-1, with no clear D. The germline CDR1 and CDR2 sequences are SEHNR and FQNEAQ (reference sequence). V dropped 1 base and J dropped 1 base, with 7 bases sitting between them. The CDR3 is made up of 14 amino acids. The CDR3 reads CASSLGAANTEAFF. The DNA for the CDR3 is TGTGCCAGCAGCTTAGGAGCCGCGAACACTGAAGCTTTCTTT. Combining the CDR3 with reference TRBV7-9 and TRBJ1-1 gives the whole variable domain DTGVSQNPRHKITKRGQNVTFRCDPISEHNRLYWYRQTLGQGPEFLTYFQNEAQLEKSRLLSDRFSAERPKGSFSTLEIQRTEQGDSAMYLCASSLGAANTEAFFGQGTRLTVV.

The chain uses TRBV5-1 and TRBJ2-1, with TRBD2 matching over 15 bases. CDR3 length: 17 amino acids. Germline CDR1 reads SGHRS; CDR2 reads YFSETQ. Trimming at V came to 4 bases and at J to 12 bases, leaving 14 bases not matched to a gene. The CDR3 sequence is CASSPRTSGRAEGLQFF. In DNA, the CDR3 is TGCGCCAGCAGCCCAAGGACTAGCGGGAGGGCCGAGGGCCTGCAGTTCTTC.

The chain uses TRBV7-8 and TRBJ1-6, with 8 bases identical to TRBD1. The germline V gene has CDR1 SGHVS and CDR2 FQNEAQ. Trimming at V came to 6 bases and at J to 7 bases, leaving 8 bases not matched to a gene. The CDR3 is made up of 15 amino acids. DNA for the CDR3: TGTGCCAGCAGGCCCGGGACAGGATGGAATTCACCCCTCCACTTT. Translated, it gives CASRPGTGWNSPLHF.

The chain employs TRBV5-1 and TRBJ1-6; the D gene is possibly TRBD1 (5 bases). Germline CDR1 is SGHRS and CDR2 is YFSETQ. The V and J ends lost 5 bases and 6 bases respectively, with 12 bases between them. The CDR3 spans 14 residues. The CDR3 loop is CASRGRRLNSPLHF. The CDR3 bases are TGCGCCAGCAGGGGACGTCGCCTTAATTCACCCCTCCACTTT. The variable domain in full, with the rest retrieved from reference TRBV5-1 and TRBJ1-6, is KAGVTQTPRYLIKTRGQQVTLSCSPISGHRSVSWYQQTPGQGLQFLFEYFSETQRNKGNFPGRFSGRQFSNSRSEMNVSTLELGDSALYLCASRGRRLNSPLHFGNGTRLTVT.

This clonotype was counted between two and nine times. The chain carries TRBV29-1 and TRBJ2-7; 8 positions match TRBD1. V gave up 5 bases and J gave up 5 bases; unmatched junction bases: 8. This CDR3 spans 13 amino acids. Looked up from germline, CDR1 is SQVTM and CDR2 is ANQGSEA. CDR3 bases: TGCAGCGTTACCGGGACAGGCGTACACGAGCAGTACTTC. Translating gives CSVTGTGVHEQYF.

The table lists this clonotype with a few counts. The chain links TRBV5-5 to TRBJ1-4, with TRBD1 matching 9 bases. The CDR3 loop spans 16 amino acids. V shed 4 bases, J shed 0 bases, and the junction held 4 bases outside the gene matches. In germline, CDR1 is SGHKS, CDR2 YYEKEE (reference sequence). CDR3 sequence: CASSKDRGATNEKLFF. CDR3 bases: TGTGCCAGCAGCAAAGACAGGGGGGCAACTAATGAAAAACTGTTTTTT.

The chain links TRBV24-1 to TRBJ2-2; the D gene could be TRBD1 or TRBD2 (6 bases each). The CDR3 sequence is 15 residues long. V was shortened by 4 bases and J by 6 bases, with 14 bases between the two germline ends. The germline gives CDR1 KGHDR, CDR2 SFDVKD. The CDR3: CATSEFGGSAGELFF. In DNA form, the CDR3 reads TGTGCCACCAGTGAGTTCGGGGGCTCCGCCGGGGAGCTGTTTTTT.

This chain joins TRBV20-1 and TRBJ2-5; 14 nucleotides line up with TRBD2. This CDR3 comprises 15 residues. Losses at the gene ends were 6 bases for V and 7 bases for J; bases not matched to a gene: 10. Germline V gene sequence: CDR1 DFQATT, CDR2 SNEGSKA (reference sequence). The CDR3 sequence: CSAPTSGRAVGTQYF. CDR3 nucleotide sequence: TGCAGTGCCCCGACTAGCGGGAGGGCCGTGGGGACCCAGTACTTC.

The rearrangement links TRBV9 to TRBJ1-4; D is ambiguous. CDR1 is SGDLS, CDR2 YYNGEE, per germline. The V end lost 3 bases, the J end lost 5 bases, and 8 bases lay between the germline ends. This CDR3 contains 13 residues. This CDR3 reads CASSGERNEKLFF. In DNA form, the CDR3 reads TGTGCCAGCAGCGGTGAAAGGAATGAAAAACTGTTTTTT. Complete variable domain (other parts from reference TRBV9 and TRBJ1-4): DSGVTQTPKHLITATGQRVTLRCSPRSGDLSVYWYQQSLDQGLQFLIQYYNGEERAKGNILERFSAQQFPDLHSELNLSSLELGDSALYFCASSGERNEKLFFGSGTQLSVL.

This clonotype was seen at least ten times. The chain links TRBV7-9 to TRBJ1-1; the D gene is possibly TRBD1 (5 bases). CDR3 size: 13 residues. The germline gives CDR1 SEHNR, CDR2 FQNEAQ (reference sequence). V shed 5 bases and J shed 5 bases, with 12 bases lying between them. The CDR3 DNA is TGTGCCAGCAGCCCCGGGGCGGGAACTGAAGCTTTCTTT. Encoded protein: CASSPGAGTEAFF.

The J gene is TRBJ1-6, the V gene TRBV20-1, with D unclear. In germline, CDR1 is DFQATT, CDR2 SNEGSKA (reference sequence). V was shortened by 3 bases and J by 9 bases, with 15 bases between the two germline ends. This CDR3 is built from 14 residues. CDR3 DNA: TGCAGTGCTAGGGGGTTTGGGGTCGGTTCACCCCTCCACTTT. Its protein product is CSARGFGVGSPLHF.

There are many counts of this clonotype. As DNA, the CDR3 is TGCAGTGCTAGAGATCCGTCGGACCCTCTAGGAGAGACCCAGTACTTC. Protein: CSARDPSDPLGETQYF. The V gene is TRBV20-1, the J gene TRBJ2-5; D gene ambiguous. The germline V gene has CDR1 DFQATT and CDR2 SNEGSKA (reference sequence). V gave up 0 bases and J gave up 4 bases, with 18 bases separating them. CDR3 length equals 16 residues.

With regard to this clonotype: This clone may be a read error of a much larger clone one base away. Here the CDR3 omits its conserved ending phenylalanine or tryptophan, so a read error is the likely source. The rearrangement links TRBV29-1 to TRBJ2-7, with 10 bases matching TRBD2. CDR1 is SQVTM and CDR2 is ANQGSEA in the germline V gene. V shed 6 bases, J shed 6 bases, and the junction held 5 bases outside the gene matches. The CDR3 is 12 amino acids. The CDR3 DNA sequence: TGCAGCGTGAGCGGGAGGGCCGGCGAGCAGTACCTC. This gives the protein CSVSGRAGEQYL.

This clonotype has a count of ten or more. The rearrangement uses TRBV9 and TRBJ1-4; TRBD1 aligns across 7 bases. The CDR3 is 16 amino acids. Germline V gives CDR1 SGDLS, CDR2 YYNGEE. V gave up 1 base and J gave up 7 bases; unmatched junction bases: 10. The CDR3 DNA is TGTGCCAGCAGCGTAACCCCGGCAGGGGGTAGTGAAAAACTGTTTTTT. Protein sequence: CASSVTPAGGSEKLFF. The complete variable domain, with remaining parts taken from reference TRBV9 and TRBJ1-4, reads DSGVTQTPKHLITATGQRVTLRCSPRSGDLSVYWYQQSLDQGLQFLIQYYNGEERAKGNILERFSAQQFPDLHSELNLSSLELGDSALYFCASSVTPAGGSEKLFFGSGTQLSVL.

V and J are TRBV2 and TRBJ1-5, with 7 bases fitting TRBD1. This CDR3 has 16 residues. The germline V gene has CDR1 SNHLY and CDR2 FYNNEI. With V trimmed by 7 bases and J by 3 bases, 12 bases remained unmatched. The CDR3: CASTPEGAGLNQPQHF. The CDR3 DNA reads TGTGCCAGCACTCCCGAGGGGGCAGGTCTCAATCAGCCCCAGCATTTT. Full variable domain (remainder filled in from reference TRBV2 and TRBJ1-5): EPEVTQTPSHQVTQMGQEVILRCVPISNHLYFYWYRQILGQKVEFLVSFYNNEISEKSEIFDDQFSVERPDGSNFTLKIRSTKLEDSAMYFCASTPEGAGLNQPQHFGDGTRLSIL.

This CDR3 reads CASRGSDRSYGYTF. CDR3 in DNA: TGTGCCAGCAGAGGATCGGACAGAAGCTATGGCTACACCTTC. V and J are TRBV7-9 and TRBJ1-2; tentatively, D is TRBD1 (6 bases). The V end was cut by 6 bases, the J end by 4 bases, with 15 bases between. Germline V gene sequence: CDR1 SEHNR, CDR2 FQNEAQ (reference sequence). The CDR3 is 14 residues long.

This chain joins TRBV7-2 and TRBJ2-5; a possible D gene is TRBD2 (6 bases). Between the trimmed V and J ends, which lost 5 bases and 4 bases, there was a span of 17 bases. CDR3 size: 15 residues. Germline V gene data show CDR1 as SGHTA and CDR2 as FQGNSA. The CDR3 here is CASSKAGTRGETQYF. CDR3 coding DNA: TGTGCCAGCAGCAAAGCCGGGACGCGGGGAGAGACCCAGTACTTC.

This sequence joins TRBV19 and TRBJ1-5; possible D gene TRBD1, 5 bases. V lost 3 bases and J 2 bases, leaving 8 bases between the germline ends. The CDR3 runs 14 residues. Germline values: CDR1 LNHDA, CDR2 SQIVND (reference sequence). CDR3 sequence: CASSIGTRNQPQHF. The CDR3 bases are TGTGCCAGTAGTATCGGGACCCGCAATCAGCCCCAGCATTTT.